The source of this TCR beta chain is a study of blood T cell repertoires in COVID-19. The assay was immunoSEQ multiplex PCR, and TCRdb's table has in-frame clones only and misses some. The sample holds roughly 360,000 clones; 75% to 90% are singletons and the top ten take roughly 5.1%. Germline CDR1 reads SGHDT; CDR2 reads YYEEEE. The CDR3 loop spans 16 amino acids. J was trimmed by 8 bases and V by 5 bases; bases with no gene match: 13. This TCR was recovered from a woman aged 45-65 years who had recovered from COVID-19. This chain uses TRBV5-6 with TRBJ1-4, with TRBD1 matching over 9 bases. Material: PBMCs or T cells enriched from blood (not recorded which). As DNA, the CDR3 is TGTGCCAGCAGTTACAAACGGACAGGGGAAGGCGAAAAACTGTTTTTT. This gives the protein CASSYKRTGEGEKLFF.